Here is one T cell receptor (beta chain) with its context. TCRdb's copy holds only in-frame clones and misses some; the assay was immunoSEQ multiplex PCR. The table records roughly 490,000 clones, 76% of them present only once. Trimming removed 3 bases at V and 4 bases at J, with 6 bases between. The CDR3 length is 13 residues. Looked up from germline, CDR1 is SNHLY and CDR2 is FYNNEI. All of the donors resided in Nashville, Tennessee, and each was a Caucasian adult. The sample belongs to a study of shared clonotypes between healthy human individuals. V gene TRBV2 combines with J gene TRBJ2-2, with no clear D. The receptor's source is a woman between 35 and 50 years old in good health. Some clones in this sample may be carry-over from other donors' samples. Specimen: PBMCs. CDR3 loop: CASSDEATGELFF. CDR3 in DNA: TGTGCCAGCAGTGATGAGGCCACCGGGGAGCTGTTTTTT.